This T cell receptor beta chain was captured by sequencing in a study of OX40 agonist ivuxolimab in advanced cancers. For the study in its entirety: The costimulatory receptor OX40 (CD134) was targeted by ivuxolimab, a fully human IgG2 agonistic monoclonal antibody. Intravenous ivuxolimab was administered to patients every 2 weeks at six dose levels: 0.01, 0.1, 0.3, 1.5, 3 and 10 mg/kg. Among the approximately 50 dose-escalation patients, around 19 had hepatocellular carcinoma, 15 melanoma, 9 renal cell carcinoma and 9 head and neck cancer. In the dose-escalation cohort, 82.7% of patients were male, and the mean age was approximately 60 years, with a range of roughly 20 to 80. Prior anti-PD-1, anti-PD-L1 or anti-CTLA-4 therapy was permitted, and approximately 40% of dose-escalation patients had received checkpoint inhibitors. Three dose-escalation patients achieved partial responses, one with hepatocellular carcinoma and two with cutaneous melanoma. Peripheral TCRbeta sequencing was intended to test whether TCR sequence diversity was altered and clonal T-cell expansion was caused by ivuxolimab. The paper reports the monotherapy dose-escalation portion (N = 52 patients) of the phase I ivuxolimab trial. Broader findings and caveats from the paper: On average, CD8+ T cells showed more expanded clones than CD4+ T cells after ivuxolimab. The antigen specificity of the clonally expanded peripheral T cells was not determined. Partial responders in the 0.1-3.0 mg/kg groups had among the lowest normalized peripheral clonal expansion, especially among CD8+ T cells. Low levels of normalized T-cell clonal expansion were also seen in some nonresponding patients. At doses of 0.1 to 3.0 mg/kg, clonal expansion of both CD4+ and CD8+ blood T cells was observed from baseline to week 6.

The CDR3 starts with the cysteine, ends with the phenylalanine, and has 14 residues. Only the CDR3 portion is preserved as DNA: 42 bases, with reading frame beginning at the first base. CDR1 and CDR2 (MNHEY, SMNVEV) derive from the germline V gene (reference sequence). V lost 2 bases and J lost 1 base; the stretch between them is 8 bases long. Patients with a history of autoimmune disease or receiving systemic immunosuppression were excluded from the trial. Peripheral blood for TCR sequencing was collected from all dose cohorts at baseline, on cycle 4 day 1, and on cycle 7 day 1. Samples came from an open-label, multicenter, first-in-human phase I dose-escalation trial of ivuxolimab. Adults with locally advanced or metastatic head and neck squamous cell, hepatocellular, melanoma or renal cell carcinoma were enrolled in the trial. Before TCR sequencing, CD4+ and CD8+ T cells were separately sorted from peripheral blood.

Genomic DNA was extracted from sorted cells for sequencing of the TCRbeta CDR3 region. The immunoSEQ Assay was used to sequence the TCRbeta CDR3 regions. In its TCRdb copy, this immuneACCESS table keeps in-frame sequences only and misses some clones. Where compared with another copy, unresolved V genes explain less than half of these, and the others have no known cause. The sample table lists about 53,000 clones, 84% of them with a count of one. The leading ten clones occupy roughly 4.2% of the sample. This clone showed up just once. This clone's antigen is unknown. It has no much larger one-base neighbor in the sample; base qualities were not kept.

The source of this sequence is an adult with an advanced solid tumor such as melanoma, head and neck, liver or kidney cancer. The source material was CD4+ or CD8+ T cells sorted from blood, sampled in a trial of the OX40 agonist ivuxolimab. In this chain, TRBV27 is recombined with TRBJ1-1; the D gene identity is not certain. The CDR3 sequence is CASSLEETNTEAFF. The nucleotide sequence reads TGTGCCAGCAGTTTAGAGGAAACGAACACTGAAGCTTTCTTT.